The rows below give T cell receptor beta chains drawn from one sample of a study of tumor-infiltrating lymphocytes in localized non-small cell lung cancer. Profiled with immunoSEQ multiplex PCR; TCRdb holds only in-frame clones, not every one. The table lists about 16,000 clones, 60% to 85% of them singletons. Input material: lung tumor tissue. The receptors derive from a human donor with non-small cell lung cancer. Both conserved end residues are part of each CDR3. Fields, in order: J gene, V gene, clone size, D gene, CDR3 DNA, CDR3 protein. A D gene is named only where the DNA matches it firmly. Clone size is given for some rows only: seen once, a few or many times, or a class if the clone is expanded.

TRBJ2-5 TRBV6-6 . . TGTGCCAGCAGTTTCGACGGCGTGGGGACCCAGTACTTC CASSFDGVGTQYF
TRBJ2-1 TRBV15 . TRBD2 TGTGCCACCAGCAGCCTAGCGGGAGTTAATGAGCAGTTCTTC CATSSLAGVNEQFF
TRBJ1-5 TRBV30 . . TGTGCCTGGAGTGTGGCCGCCGCTCCGGGGGGCAATCAGCCCCAGCATTTT CAWSVAAAPGGNQPQHF
TRBJ1-1 TRBV7-9 . . TGTGCCAGCAGCTTACAGGGCTACGCTGAAGCTTTCTTT CASSLQGYAEAFF
TRBJ1-5 TRBV6-6 . . TGTGCCAGCAGTTACGGGGGGGGCAATCAGCCCCAGCATTTT CASSYGGGNQPQHF
TRBJ1-6 TRBV30 . TRBD1 TGTGCCTGGAGTGTACGGTGGGACAGGGATGGTTCACCCCTCCACTTT CAWSVRWDRDGSPLHF
TRBJ1-1 TRBV7-2 . TRBD1 TGTGCCAGCTCCCCGGACAGGGGGGGCGCTGAAGCTTTCTTT CASSPDRGGAEAFF
TRBJ1-1 TRBV6-5 . TRBD1 TGTGCCAGCAGTGACAGGGACAGGAACACTGAAGCTTTCTTT CASSDRDRNTEAFF
TRBJ2-7 TRBV7-2 . . TGTGCCAGCAGCTTAGCCGGAGGCGCCTACGAGCAGTACTTC CASSLAGGAYEQYF
TRBJ2-1 TRBV11-3 . TRBD2 TGTGCCAGCAGTGTGACTAGCGGGAGTTACAATGAGCAGTTCTTC CASSVTSGSYNEQFF
TRBJ1-1 TRBV9 . . TGTGCCAGCAGCGTAGGGGTGGGAACTGAAGCTTTCTTT CASSVGVGTEAFF
TRBJ1-2 TRBV9 . TRBD1 TGTGCCAGCAGCGTAGCGACAGGGGTAATGGGCTACACCTTC CASSVATGVMGYTF
TRBJ1-6 TRBV5-1 . . TGCGCCAGCAGCTTGGACGCGGGCTCCTATAATTCACCCCTCCACTTT CASSLDAGSYNSPLHF
TRBJ2-3 TRBV4-1 . . TGCGCCAGCAGCCAAGGCGCAGATACGCAGTATTTT CASSQGADTQYF
TRBJ2-5 TRBV28 . TRBD2 TGTGCCAGCATGGGTACTAGCGGGGGGCTCAGGGGAGAGACCCAGTACTTC CASMGTSGGLRGETQYF
TRBJ1-4 TRBV30 few . TGTGCCTGGAGTGTACGGTGGGAGAGGGATAATGAAAAACTGTTTTTT CAWSVRWERDNEKLFF
TRBJ2-3 TRBV6-4 . TRBD1 TGTGCCAGCAGAGAAGGGACAGGGGGCCCAGATACGCAGTATTTT CASREGTGGPDTQYF
TRBJ1-2 TRBV5-1 . . TGCGCCAGCAGCCTCGGTGGAGCAGGGAGTAACTATGGCTACACCTTC CASSLGGAGSNYGYTF
TRBJ1-2 TRBV15 . . TGTGCCACCAGCAGAGCTGGCTATGGCTACACCTTC CATSRAGYGYTF
TRBJ1-4 TRBV4-1 few . TGCGCCAGCAGCCGCCTTGGGGGAGGCCCATCGGCTAATGAAAAACTGTTTTTT CASSRLGGGPSANEKLFF
TRBJ1-5 TRBV2 . TRBD1 TGTGCCAGCAGTGAAGTCCTCGGACAGGGCAATCAGCCCCAGCATTTT CASSEVLGQGNQPQHF
TRBJ2-7 TRBV5-1 . . TGCGCCAGCAGCTATATCGGACAGAGGATAACCTACGAGCAGTACTTC CASSYIGQRITYEQYF
TRBJ2-3 TRBV10-3 . . TGTGCCATCAGTGAGGGGAGCGGTAGCACAGATACGCAGTATTTT CAISEGSGSTDTQYF
TRBJ1-5 TRBV18 . . TGTGCCAGCTCACCTCAGTTAAATAGCAATCAGCCCCAGCATTTT CASSPQLNSNQPQHF
TRBJ2-1 TRBV5-1 medium-sized TRBD2 TGCGCCAGCAGCTCGGGACTAGCGGGGGGATATGAGCAGTTCTTC CASSSGLAGGYEQFF
TRBJ1-5 TRBV6-5 . TRBD1 TGTGCCAGCAGCCGGCTGGCGGGACAGGGCCAGCCCCAGCATTTT CASSRLAGQGQPQHF
TRBJ2-7 TRBV28 . TRBD2 TGTGCCACCTACTTAGCGGGAGACCCCTACGAGCAGTACTTC CATYLAGDPYEQYF
TRBJ1-2 TRBV6-1 . . TGTGCCAGCAGTGCACTTTGGGGGTGGCGGAACTATGGCTACACCTTC CASSALWGWRNYGYTF
TRBJ2-2 TRBV2 once TRBD1 TGTGCCTGCTATATTGGGGACAGAAGTATAGCCGGGGAGCTGTTTTTT CACYIGDRSIAGELFF
TRBJ1-5 TRBV6-5 . TRBD1 TGTGCCAGCAGATTCGGACAGGGAGAGAATCAGCCCCAGCATTTT CASRFGQGENQPQHF
TRBJ1-2 TRBV12-5 . TRBD1 TGTGCTAGTGGTTTCGACAGGGACTATGGCTACACCTTC CASGFDRDYGYTF
TRBJ2-3 TRBV15 . TRBD2 TGTGCTACTAGCGGGGGGGGAAACACAGATACGCAGTATTTT CATSGGGNTDTQYF
TRBJ1-1 TRBV28 . TRBD1 TGTGCCAGCAGGTCGGGACAGGGAAACACTGAAGCTTTCTTT CASRSGQGNTEAFF
TRBJ2-1 TRBV6-1 few . TGTGCCAGCAGTGAATTGGAACAGGGTTTATGGGGAGAGCAGTTCTTC CASSELEQGLWGEQFF
TRBJ2-7 TRBV18 . . TGTGCCAGCTCACCACCAACAGGGACCGGAGAGCAGTACTTC CASSPPTGTGEQYF
TRBJ2-7 TRBV28 . TRBD2 TGTGCCAGCAGTTTGACGGCGGGAGGCCCTTCCTACGAGCAGTACTTC CASSLTAGGPSYEQYF
TRBJ1-3 TRBV11-2 . . TGTGCCAGCAGCTTAGCGGACAGCCTGTTGGGAAACACCATATATTTT CASSLADSLLGNTIYF
TRBJ2-2 TRBV7-3 . . TGTGCCAGCAGCTTAAGGGGGCCCAACACCGGGGAGCTGTTTTTT CASSLRGPNTGELFF
TRBJ1-1 TRBV29-1 few . TGCAGCGGGGACGGGAACACTGAAGCTTTCTTT CSGDGNTEAFF
TRBJ1-1 TRBV10-3 . . TGTGCCATCAGTGAGTCGATTTGGCTTCCTCCAGGCCCCAACACTGAAGCTTTCTTT CAISESIWLPPGPNTEAFF
TRBJ1-1 TRBV2 . TRBD1 TGTGCCAGCAGTGGGGGGACAGGGCCGGGGACTGAAGCTTTCTTT CASSGGTGPGTEAFF
TRBJ2-7 TRBV7-3 few . TGTGCCAGCAGCCCGGGACCGAGCTACGAGCAGTACTTC CASSPGPSYEQYF
TRBJ2-7 TRBV5-1 . TRBD1 TGCGCCAGCTCCCGGGACAGGGGAATCGACGAGCAGTACTTC CASSRDRGIDEQYF
TRBJ1-1 TRBV6-5 . . TGTGCCAGCAGTTACGGGACAATGAACACTGAAGCTTTCTTT CASSYGTMNTEAFF
TRBJ2-1 TRBV9 few TRBD2 TGTGCCAGCAGCGTAGGTGCAGGGACTAGCGATCTTGCGAATGAGCAGTTCTTC CASSVGAGTSDLANEQFF
TRBJ1-4 TRBV6-5 . TRBD1 TGTGCCAGCAGTACAGGGGGGGGTGAAAAACTGTTTTTT CASSTGGGEKLFF
TRBJ1-3 TRBV6-1 . TRBD1 TGTGCCAGCAGGCCCCGGACAGGAGGTGGAAACACCATATATTTT CASRPRTGGGNTIYF
TRBJ2-7 TRBV5-1 . . TGCGCCAGCAGCTTGGGGGGAGATATGGGATCCGAGCAGTACTTC CASSLGGDMGSEQYF
TRBJ2-7 TRBV4-1 once TRBD1 TGCGCCAGCAGCCCTAACAGGGGGCCCGAGCAGTACTTC CASSPNRGPEQYF
TRBJ1-2 TRBV13 . . TGTGCCAGCAGCACCCAGGGACGGAACTATGGCTACACCTTC CASSTQGRNYGYTF
TRBJ2-7 TRBV13 . TRBD1 TGTGCCAGCAGCCCGGGACAGAGAACCTACGAGCAGTACTTC CASSPGQRTYEQYF
TRBJ1-5 TRBV5-6 medium-sized . TGTGCCAGCAGCTTGGCGGGTCAGCCCCAGCATTTT CASSLAGQPQHF
TRBJ2-1 TRBV19 . TRBD2 TGTGCCAGTAGGGGTAGCGGGAGCTCCTACAATGAGCAGTTCTTC CASRGSGSSYNEQFF
TRBJ1-4 TRBV2 . . TGTGCCAGCAGTGAAGCCTTCGGTGACGAAAAACTGTTTTTT CASSEAFGDEKLFF
TRBJ1-1 TRBV5-1 . TRBD1 TGCGCCAGCAGCTTTTTCCAGGGGGTTAACACTGAAGCTTTCTTT CASSFFQGVNTEAFF
TRBJ1-2 TRBV6-1 . TRBD1 TGTGCCAGCAGTGAACCCTACAGGGGAGCCACTGGCTACACCTTC CASSEPYRGATGYTF
TRBJ1-1 TRBV5-1 once TRBD1 TGCGCCAGCAGCTCCCTTCAGGGGGCGCGGACTGAAGCTTTCTTT CASSSLQGARTEAFF
TRBJ2-7 TRBV5-1 once . TGCGCCAGCAGCACCTCCGGGACGGCTTTGGAGCAGTACTTC CASSTSGTALEQYF
TRBJ1-5 TRBV19 medium-sized . TGTGCCAGTAGTCCGGTTCGGGTGTTGGACAATCAGCCCCAGCATTTT CASSPVRVLDNQPQHF